The 9 T cell receptor beta chains listed next were all sequenced from one sample in a study of breast tumors, draining lymph nodes, adjacent tissues. TCRdb independently ran MiXCR on the multiplex PCR reads; one entry per CDR3 protein. The table lists roughly 80,000 distinct CDR3 sequences, approximately 19% of them singletons. Breast cancer patients provided tissue from their axillary draining lymph nodes. Sample: axillary lymph node tissue. These receptors all come from a female donor with breast cancer. Some clones in this sample may be carry-over from other donors' samples.

Many counts were recorded for this clonotype. V is TRBV7-2 and J is TRBJ1-5; TRBD1 aligns across 7 bases. From germline, CDR1 is SGHTA and CDR2 FQGNSA. After removal of 3 bases from V and 10 bases from J, the junction contained 3 bases not matched to a gene. The CDR3 has 12 amino acids. In DNA form, the CDR3 reads TGTGCCAGCAGCTTTAACAGGGGTCCCCAGCATTTT. This sequence encodes CASSFNRGPQHF.

This clonotype was seen ten or more times. The gene calls are TRBV5-4 and TRBJ2-1, with 7 nucleotides matching TRBD2. The CDR3 length is 15 residues. Trimming at V came to 4 bases and at J to 4 bases, leaving 8 bases not matched to a gene. The germline V gene encodes CDR1 SGHNT and CDR2 YYREEE (reference sequence). CDR3 nucleotides: TGTGCCAGCAGCGCCTCGGGAGGACTTTACAATGAGCAGTTCTTC. It is translated as CASSASGGLYNEQFF.

This clonotype was recorded a few times. The V and J genes are TRBV27 and TRBJ2-3; 7 positions agree with TRBD2. Germline trimming cut 5 bases from V and 0 bases from J; bases unmatched to any gene: 8. The CDR3 is 16 amino acids. Germline CDR1 MNHEY, CDR2 SMNVEV (reference sequence). CDR3 nucleotides: TGTGCCAGCAGTCCGCGGGGGTACTCTAGCACAGATACGCAGTATTTT. Residues: CASSPRGYSSTDTQYF.

This clonotype was picked up many times. The chain uses TRBV24-1 and TRBJ2-2, with D unclear. Trimming left V 5 bases short and J 0 bases short, with 6 bases between. The CDR3 is made up of 14 amino acids. The V gene's germline CDR1 is KGHDR and CDR2 SFDVKD. The CDR3 loop reads CATSAQANTGELFF. The DNA for the CDR3 is TGTGCCACCAGTGCGCAGGCGAACACCGGGGAGCTGTTTTTT.

The sample holds a few counts of this clonotype. V is TRBV6-1 and J is TRBJ2-5, with unresolved D. CDR3 size: 13 residues. With 3 bases removed from V and 4 bases from J, the gap between germline ends came to 9 bases. Germline lookup yields CDR1 MNHNS and CDR2 SASEGT. CDR3 nucleotides: TGTGCCAGCAGTGAGAGGTATGCAGAGACCCAGTACTTC. Translated, it gives CASSERYAETQYF.

The rearrangement joins TRBV28 to TRBJ2-1; a possible D gene is TRBD1 (5 bases). Trimming took off 2 bases at V and 2 bases at J, with 7 bases between the two ends. The germline CDR1 and CDR2 sequences are MDHEN and SYDVKM. This CDR3 has 14 amino acids. CDR3 loop: CASSLGQTYNEQFF. The CDR3 DNA reads as TGTGCCAGCAGTTTAGGACAAACCTACAATGAGCAGTTCTTC.

This clonotype was seen at least ten times. The chain is built from TRBV10-3 and TRBJ1-5; D unresolved. Germline values: CDR1 ENHRY, CDR2 SYGVKD. V dropped 3 bases and J dropped 8 bases, with 11 bases sitting between them. This CDR3 has 13 residues. This CDR3 reads CAISELKWEPQHF. The CDR3, as DNA: TGTGCCATCAGTGAACTCAAATGGGAGCCCCAGCATTTT.

The chain carries TRBV10-3 and TRBJ2-1; 12 bases fit TRBD2. With 6 bases clipped from V and 8 bases from J, the junction kept 5 bases outside the gene matches. Germline V gene sequence: CDR1 ENHRY, CDR2 SYGVKD. The CDR3 covers 14 residues. CDR3 DNA sequence: TGTGCCATCAGAGGACTAGCGGGACCGGATGAGCAGTTCTTC. Amino acid sequence: CAIRGLAGPDEQFF.

This clonotype was picked up many times. Here the CDR3 reads CASSSTTGLYGYTF. The CDR3 DNA is TGTGCCAGCAGCTCCACGACAGGCCTCTATGGCTACACCTTC. The chain links TRBV11-3 to TRBJ1-2; D perhaps matches TRBD1 (6 bases). The CDR3 has 14 residues. The ends were cut back, 4 bases at V and 4 bases at J, with 13 bases in the middle. Germline lookup yields CDR1 SGHNT and CDR2 YENEEA.